Described below is a single TCR beta chain sequence and its context. Its specificity is unknown. A much larger clone differs by one base, so this may be a read error. This CDR3 region has 19 residues. The ends lost 2 bases at V and 4 bases at J; junction bases unmatched: 15. Germline V gene data show CDR1 as LGHDT and CDR2 as YNNKEL (reference sequence). This record belongs to a study of T cells in Graves' hyperthyroidism and ophthalmopathy. What was amplified from RNA transcripts were TCR beta CDR3 regions. The primer set for the first-round RT-PCR of the TCR CDR3 was HTBI. TCRdb reanalysed the multiplex PCR reads using MiXCR and keeps one entry per CDR3 protein. The table has roughly 700,000 distinct CDR3 sequences, 14% seen once. Regarding the study as a whole: From stable hyperthyroidism, ophthalmopathy was separated by a 13 V-J model. Most expanded thyroid clonotypes above 0.001 also appeared in blood.

Graves' hyperthyroidism qualified as stable when ophthalmopathy did not progress within 18 months. The specimen was blood. This clonotype originated in a young woman with Graves' hyperthyroidism. The V gene is TRBV3-1, the J gene TRBJ2-1; 9 nucleotides align to TRBD2. The CDR3 DNA follows: TGTGCCAGCAGCCAATCGAGCAGCGATAGCGGGAGACGTTACAATGAGCAGTTCTTC. This encodes CASSQSSSDSGRRYNEQFF.